This T cell receptor beta chain was recovered during a study of shared clonotypes between healthy human individuals. Overall study results and limits: The expectation was that sequencing depth would affect clonotype sharing among donors.

As to this clone: No antigen is known for it.

The CDR3 sequence is 15 residues long. Deletions cut 0 bases from V and 7 bases from J, with 16 bases between. CDR1 SGDLS and CDR2 YYNGEE come from the germline V gene. Splitting of CD4+ cells produced CD45RA+ naive and CD45RA-negative memory subsets. TCRdb's table, derived via immunoSEQ multiplex PCR, lists solely in-frame clones and lacks some. The sample lists some 1,600,000 clones, nearly 99% occurring once. Specimen: naive CD4+ T cells sorted from blood. Indicated subset: CD45RA+ positively selected. The sequence was collected from a man younger than 45 in good health. This rearrangement joins TRBV9 to TRBJ1-1; D not certain. The CDR3 reads CASSVASGFGSEAFF. CDR3 nucleotides: TGTGCCAGCAGCGTAGCTTCGGGCTTTGGCAGTGAAGCTTTCTTT.